Following are 14 T cell receptor beta chains from one sample sequenced in a study of response to subunit inactivated influenza vaccine. TCRdb called the RT-PCR reads again in MiXCR, with one record for every CDR3 protein. The sample includes under 850,000 distinct CDR3 sequences, 15% to 20% of them seen just once. The specimen was PBMCs from blood, collected roughly 5 days after vaccination. All receptors come from a man in his fifties who received an inactivated influenza vaccine.

This clonotype was seen a few times. The chain combines TRBV12-3 or TRBV12-4 with TRBJ1-5, with TRBD1 matching over 8 bases. V gave up 6 bases and J gave up 2 bases; unmatched junction bases: 6. The CDR3 consists of 15 residues. The CDR3 here is CASRAGGYGNQPQHF. The CDR3 nucleotides read TGTGCCAGCAGGGCAGGGGGCTATGGCAATCAGCCCCAGCATTTT.

V is TRBV20-1 and J is TRBJ2-7; no definite D call. Trimming left V 0 bases short and J 3 bases short, with 12 bases between. CDR1 DFQATT and CDR2 SNEGSKA come from the germline V gene (reference sequence). CDR3 length equals 14 residues. CDR3 coding DNA: TGCAGTGCTAGAGATCAGGCAGGACGCTACGAGCAGTACTTC. Translated, it gives CSARDQAGRYEQYF.

The rearrangement links TRBV12-3 or TRBV12-4 to TRBJ2-1; no reliable D call. Trimming removed 7 bases from V and 1 base from J, with 11 bases in between. The CDR3 sequence is 14 residues long. The DNA of the CDR3 is TGTGCCAGCACGACGCTAGAGTCCTACAATGAGCAGTTCTTC. Protein sequence: CASTTLESYNEQFF.

The chain couples TRBV20-1 to TRBJ2-3; possible D gene TRBD1, 6 bases. Per the germline V gene, CDR1 is DFQATT and CDR2 is SNEGSKA (reference sequence). The V end lost 0 bases, the J end lost 2 bases, and 12 bases lay between the germline ends. CDR3 length: 15 residues. The CDR3 region has the DNA TGCAGTGCTAGAGATTGGGGGCTAGTCACAGATACGCAGTATTTT. It codes for CSARDWGLVTDTQYF.

The chain is built from TRBV6-1 and TRBJ1-1; D is unresolved. Germline CDR1 reads MNHNS; CDR2 reads SASEGT. Trimming took 2 bases from V and 6 from J, leaving 13 bases between them. The length of the CDR3 is 14 residues. The CDR3, as DNA: TGTGCCAGCAGTGAATCGACACGGGTTGCTGAAGCTTTCTTT. Protein: CASSESTRVAEAFF.

This clonotype was detected many times. This sequence joins TRBV10-3 and TRBJ2-1, with D possibly matching TRBD2 (5 bases). CDR1 is ENHRY and CDR2 is SYGVKD in the germline V gene. The CDR3 sequence is 16 residues long. Trimming pared 10 bases from V and 6 bases from J, leaving 25 bases between. The CDR3 region is CASYGLSRAGVNEQFF. CDR3 nucleotides: TGTGCCAGCTACGGACTTAGCCGGGCGGGCGTCAATGAGCAGTTCTTC.

This clonotype was seen at least ten times. V gene TRBV12-3 or TRBV12-4 combines with J gene TRBJ2-7; no clear D. The germline V and J ends were trimmed by 5 bases and 7 bases, with 18 bases remaining between them. The CDR3 sequence is 14 residues long. The CDR3 DNA reads TGTGCCAGCAGTCCTATCGAGAGGATTGAGGAGCAGTACTTC. Residues: CASSPIERIEEQYF.

The chain employs TRBV20-1 and TRBJ1-1; D gene ambiguous. Looked up from germline, CDR1 is DFQATT and CDR2 is SNEGSKA (reference sequence). V lost 3 bases to trimming and J lost 7 bases, with 21 bases between them. CDR3 length: 15 amino acids. This CDR3 is CSASTYRNLRDEAFF. In nucleotides, the CDR3 is TGCAGTGCTAGTACCTACCGAAATTTAAGAGATGAAGCTTTCTTT.

This clonotype has just a few counts. V is TRBV20-1 and J is TRBJ2-1; 10 bases agree with TRBD2. With 6 bases clipped from V and 1 base from J, the junction kept 3 bases outside the gene matches. The CDR3 spans 14 residues. Germline V gene lookup returns CDR1 DFQATT and CDR2 SNEGSKA (reference sequence). CDR3 loop: CSAQRGGSYNEQFF. CDR3 DNA: TGCAGTGCCCAGCGGGGGGGTTCCTACAATGAGCAGTTCTTC.

This chain joins TRBV29-1 and TRBJ2-2, with D possibly TRBD1 on 6 matching bases. Germline lookup yields CDR1 SQVTM and CDR2 ANQGSEA. This CDR3 is built from 13 residues. Trimming left V 5 bases short and J 3 bases short, with 10 bases between. DNA for the CDR3: TGCAGCGTTCGCAGGGGAGACACCGGGGAGCTGTTTTTT. Amino acids: CSVRRGDTGELFF.

The chain joins TRBV4-3 to TRBJ2-1; 7 bases match TRBD2. The germline gives CDR1 LGHNA, CDR2 YSLEER. The CDR3 is 13 residues long. J gave up 4 bases and V 11 bases, and 8 bases lay outside the gene matches. CDR3 sequence: CASGREGYNEQFF. CDR3 sequence (DNA): TGCGCCTCTGGAAGGGAGGGTTACAATGAGCAGTTCTTC.

This clonotype was counted many times. V usage is TRBV20-1 and J usage is TRBJ1-3; D gene unclear. The V gene's germline CDR1 is DFQATT and CDR2 SNEGSKA (reference sequence). Trimming stripped 6 bases from V and 0 bases from J, with 9 bases between. CDR3 length equals 13 residues. The CDR3 here is CSASRNSGNTIYF. The CDR3 DNA follows: TGCAGTGCAAGTAGGAACTCTGGAAACACCATATATTTT.

A single count supports this clonotype. V is TRBV5-1 and J is TRBJ2-5, with D tentatively TRBD1 (6 bases). V was trimmed by 1 base and J by 5 bases, leaving 15 bases between them. This CDR3 spans 15 amino acids. CDR1 and CDR2 from the germline V gene are SGHRS and YFSETQ. DNA of the CDR3: TGCGCCAGCAGCTTGACGGGAACAGGGATGGAGACCCAGTACTTC. The encoded protein is CASSLTGTGMETQYF.

V gene TRBV29-1 combines with J gene TRBJ2-7; D not resolved. V was trimmed by 4 bases and J by 7 bases, leaving 14 bases between them. CDR1 is SQVTM, CDR2 ANQGSEA, per germline. CDR3 length equals 12 residues. The CDR3 region has the DNA TGCAGCGTTGGGTACCGGGCCACGGAGCAGTACTTC. Its protein product is CSVGYRATEQYF.